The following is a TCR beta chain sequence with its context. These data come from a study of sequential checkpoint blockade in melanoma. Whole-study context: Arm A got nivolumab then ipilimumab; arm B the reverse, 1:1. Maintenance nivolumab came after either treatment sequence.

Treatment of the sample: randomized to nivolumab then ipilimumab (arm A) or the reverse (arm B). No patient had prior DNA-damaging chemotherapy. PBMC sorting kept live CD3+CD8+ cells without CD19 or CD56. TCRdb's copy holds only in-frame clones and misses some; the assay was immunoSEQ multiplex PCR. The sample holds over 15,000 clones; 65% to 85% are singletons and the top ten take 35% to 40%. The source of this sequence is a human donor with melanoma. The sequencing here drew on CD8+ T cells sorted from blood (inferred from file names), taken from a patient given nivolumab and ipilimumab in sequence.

The CDR3 loop is CASGTGAYEQYF. As DNA, the CDR3 is TGTGCCAGTGGGACAGGGGCCTACGAGCAGTACTTC. This sequence joins TRBV6-5 and TRBJ2-7, with 10 bases identical to TRBD1. Germline loops: CDR1 MNHEY, CDR2 SVGAGI. V lost 9 bases, J lost 2 bases, and 1 base stayed unmatched. CDR3 length: 12 amino acids.